The 28 T cell receptor beta chains given below trace back to one sample, sequenced in a study of shared clonotypes between healthy human individuals. The data were produced by immunoSEQ multiplex PCR, yet TCRdb's version contains in-frame clones alone and is incomplete. The repertoire holds more than 850,000 clones, with around three quarters as singletons. Sequencing was performed on memory CD4+ T cells from PBMCs. This sample's subset: CD45RA-negative fraction. Receptors originate from a man between 18 and 35 years old in good health. Some clones in this sample may be carry-over from other donors' samples.

The chain links TRBV6-5 to TRBJ2-1, with 10 positions matching TRBD1. CDR3 length: 15 amino acids. Trimming cost V 6 bases and J 7 bases; bases outside gene matches: 9. Per germline, CDR1 MNHEY and CDR2 SVGAGI. Written as DNA, the CDR3 is TGTGCCAGCAGACGAGACAGGGGGCGTGTGAATGAGCAGTTCTTC. Translated: CASRRDRGRVNEQFF.

The chain uses TRBV7-3 and TRBJ1-1; D unclear. From germline, CDR1 is SGHTA and CDR2 FQGTGA. The ends were cut back, 1 base at V and 5 bases at J, with 8 bases in the middle. The CDR3 has 13 residues. In nucleotides, the CDR3 is TGTGCCAGCAGCTTAAGAGGGTGGACTGAAGCTTTCTTT. It codes for CASSLRGWTEAFF.

As concerns this clone: With only one base between it and a far larger clone, this is likely a read error. Other DNA sequences from this sample encode an identical CDR3 as well. The chain joins TRBV7-2 to TRBJ1-3, with D unclear. The CDR3 totals 12 residues. V gave up 0 bases and J gave up 5 bases, with 2 bases separating them. CDR1 is SGHTA and CDR2 is FQGNSA in the germline V gene. The CDR3 reads CASSLARNTIYF. For the CDR3, the DNA is TGTGCCAGCAGCTTAGCTAGAAACACCATATATTTT.

This chain connects TRBV30 to TRBJ1-2, with 7 bases lining up with TRBD1. Germline V CDR1 and CDR2: GTSNPN, SVGIG (reference sequence). V gave up 2 bases and J gave up 6 bases; unmatched junction bases: 12. The CDR3 spans 15 residues. The CDR3 is CAWSKAPYRGDGYTF. Written as DNA, the CDR3 is TGTGCCTGGAGTAAAGCGCCGTACAGGGGAGATGGCTACACCTTC.

The rearrangement uses TRBV5-5 and TRBJ1-3; D possibly corresponds to TRBD1 (5 bases). The CDR3 length is 15 residues. Deletions cut 4 bases from V and 5 bases from J, with 16 bases between. Per germline, CDR1 SGHKS and CDR2 YYEKEE (reference sequence). The CDR3 region is CASSPSGGDRNTIYF. The CDR3 region has the DNA TGTGCCAGCAGCCCGTCCGGAGGGGATAGAAACACCATATATTTT. The complete variable domain, with remaining parts taken from reference TRBV5-5 and TRBJ1-3, reads DAGVTQSPTHLIKTRGQQVTLRCSPISGHKSVSWYQQVLGQGPQFIFQYYEKEERGRGNFPDRFSARQFPNYSSELNVNALLLGDSALYLCASSPSGGDRNTIYFGEGSWLTVV.

The chain links TRBV5-6 to TRBJ1-2, with D tentatively TRBD1 (5 bases). The V gene lost 4 bases and the J gene lost 14 bases, with 15 bases spanning the gap. Germline CDR1 and CDR2: SGHDT and YYEEEE. There are 11 residues in the CDR3. CDR3 nucleotide sequence: TGTGCCAGCAGCCAGAGGGACGTGACAACCTTC. Protein sequence: CASSQRDVTTF.

The V gene is TRBV28, the J gene TRBJ1-5; D might be TRBD1 (6 bases). Trimming removed 4 bases at V and 4 bases at J, with 17 bases between. This CDR3 spans 16 amino acids. Germline V lookup: CDR1 MDHEN, CDR2 SYDVKM. CDR3 residues: CASSWGPGTTNQPQHF. For the CDR3, the DNA is TGTGCCAGCAGTTGGGGGCCTGGGACAACGAATCAGCCCCAGCATTTT.

This CDR3 reads CSVAGGGRTTNEKLFF. CDR3 in DNA: TGCAGCGTTGCAGGAGGGGGTAGAACAACTAATGAAAAACTGTTTTTT. The J gene is TRBJ1-4, the V gene TRBV29-1; D possibly corresponds to TRBD1 (6 bases). In germline, CDR1 is SQVTM, CDR2 ANQGSEA. V dropped 4 bases and J dropped 0 bases, with 15 bases sitting between them. The CDR3 consists of 16 residues.

The chain joins TRBV19 to TRBJ2-7; a possible D gene is TRBD2 (5 bases). Between the trimmed V and J ends, which lost 1 base and 9 bases, there was a span of 10 bases. Germline V lookup: CDR1 LNHDA, CDR2 SQIVND (reference sequence). The CDR3 sequence is 12 residues long. For the CDR3, the DNA is TGTGCCAGTAGTATAGGTACCAGCGGGCAGTACTTC. Protein sequence: CASSIGTSGQYF.

This chain connects TRBV11-3 to TRBJ2-5, with TRBD1 matching 8 bases. The CDR3 is 14 amino acids. The junction had 5 bases not matched to a gene; V was cut back by 5 bases and J by 3 bases. Per germline, CDR1 SGHNT and CDR2 YENEEA. CDR3 nucleotide sequence: TGTGCCAGCAGCCCCTCAGGGGGCAAAGAGACCCAGTACTTC. Translation gives CASSPSGGKETQYF.

The J gene is TRBJ2-1, the V gene TRBV5-1, with TRBD2 matching 8 bases. From germline, CDR1 is SGHRS and CDR2 YFSETQ. With V trimmed by 0 bases and J by 6 bases, 8 bases remained unmatched. This CDR3 comprises 16 residues. The CDR3 is CASSLGGSGNLNEQFF. The CDR3 DNA sequence: TGCGCCAGCAGCTTGGGTGGTAGCGGGAATCTCAATGAGCAGTTCTTC.

This chain links TRBV28 with TRBJ1-1, with 7 positions matching TRBD1. There are 15 residues in the CDR3. Germline assignment: CDR1 MDHEN and CDR2 SYDVKM. J lost 3 bases, V lost 4 bases, and 8 bases had no gene match. The CDR3 reads CASSSIDRADTEAFF. The DNA for the CDR3 is TGTGCCAGCAGTTCAATCGACAGGGCCGACACTGAAGCTTTCTTT.

The rearrangement links TRBV7-2 to TRBJ2-7; D possibly matches TRBD1 or TRBD2 (5 bases each). The CDR3 contains 13 residues. V was clipped by 5 bases and J by 6 bases, with 14 bases between them. The germline V gene encodes CDR1 SGHTA and CDR2 FQGNSA. This CDR3 is CASSRGPAAEQYF. Here the CDR3 DNA reads TGTGCCAGCAGCCGGGGCCCCGCCGCCGAGCAGTACTTC. Drawing the rest from reference TRBV7-2 and TRBJ2-7, the complete variable domain is GAGVSQSPSNKVTEKGKDVELRCDPISGHTALYWYRQSLGQGLEFLIYFQGNSAPDKSGLPSDRFSAERTGGSVSTLTIQRTQQEDSAVYLCASSRGPAAEQYFGPGTRLTVT.

J is TRBJ2-4 and V is TRBV4-3; tentative D call: TRBD2 (6 bases). The CDR3 sequence is 17 residues long. Trimming shortened V by 1 base and J by 1 base, and 14 bases separated the two germline ends. Germline assignment: CDR1 LGHNA and CDR2 YSLEER. The CDR3 region is CASSQGYRDWAKNIQYF. DNA for the CDR3: TGCGCCAGCAGCCAAGGGTACCGGGACTGGGCCAAAAACATTCAGTACTTC.

This sequence joins TRBV4-3 and TRBJ1-5; 8 bases are a match to TRBD1. The CDR3 runs to 16 residues. V shed 5 bases, J shed 5 bases, and the junction held 11 bases outside the gene matches. Germline-derived CDR1 and CDR2 are LGHNA and YSLEER. CDR3 sequence: CASSAHTGGRDQPQHF. The CDR3, as DNA: TGCGCCAGCAGCGCACACACAGGGGGAAGGGATCAGCCCCAGCATTTT.

The chain is built from TRBV5-6 and TRBJ2-3; TRBD2 matches 12 bases. Germline-derived CDR1 and CDR2 are SGHDT and YYEEEE. The CDR3 has 17 amino acids. J was trimmed by 4 bases and V by 1 base; bases with no gene match: 7. In nucleotides, the CDR3 is TGTGCCAGCAGCTTGCGGTCTAGCGGGAGGGTCCCAGATACGCAGTATTTT. Protein product: CASSLRSSGRVPDTQYF.

The chain couples TRBV19 to TRBJ2-7; 7 bases align to TRBD1. V dropped 4 bases and J dropped 0; count of bases not matched to a gene: 3. This CDR3 has 14 amino acids. Germline assignment: CDR1 LNHDA and CDR2 SQIVND (reference sequence). The CDR3 is CASSTHRGSYEQYF. CDR3 DNA: TGTGCCAGTAGTACTCACAGGGGCTCCTACGAGCAGTACTTC.

With respect to this clone: This CDR3 is also generated by other DNA sequences in the sample. The V gene is TRBV11-2, the J gene TRBJ2-7, with 9 bases fitting TRBD1. Germline V gene data show CDR1 as SGHAT and CDR2 as FQNNGV. This CDR3 is 13 amino acids long. With V trimmed by 4 bases and J by 5 bases, 3 bases remained unmatched. The CDR3 sequence: CASSWDRVNEQYF. DNA of the CDR3: TGTGCCAGCAGCTGGGACAGGGTAAACGAGCAGTACTTC.

The CDR3 loop is CASSEAARTYGYTF. In DNA, the CDR3 is TGTGCCAGCAGTGAAGCGGCTCGGACTTATGGCTACACCTTC. V gene TRBV6-1 combines with J gene TRBJ1-2, with D unclear. Trimming stripped 0 bases from V and 5 bases from J, with 10 bases between. The CDR3 extends over 14 amino acids. The germline V gene has CDR1 MNHNS and CDR2 SASEGT.

The gene calls are TRBV7-8 and TRBJ2-1; D unresolved. From germline, CDR1 is SGHVS and CDR2 FQNEAQ. The V gene lost 3 bases and the J gene lost 6 bases, with 9 bases spanning the gap. The CDR3 consists of 13 residues. The CDR3 sequence is CASSFTGINEQFF. The CDR3 nucleotides are TGTGCCAGCAGCTTTACGGGTATCAATGAGCAGTTCTTC.

This chain connects TRBV9 to TRBJ2-5, with a possible D match to TRBD2 (6 bases). The CDR3 runs to 14 residues. Germline V gene data show CDR1 as SGDLS and CDR2 as YYNGEE. V gave up 0 bases and J gave up 7 bases, with 13 bases separating them. The CDR3: CASSVVPRDGTQYF. In nucleotides, the CDR3 is TGTGCCAGCAGCGTAGTGCCGCGGGACGGGACCCAGTACTTC.

The J gene is TRBJ2-1, the V gene TRBV27; 7 bases agree with TRBD2. Per the germline V gene, CDR1 is MNHEY and CDR2 is SMNVEV (reference sequence). V lost 8 bases, J lost 4 bases, and 20 bases stayed unmatched. This CDR3 has 18 residues. CDR3 bases: TGTGCCAGCCTTCGGACACCCTCCCGGACTAGTGCATACAATGAGCAGTTCTTC. This encodes CASLRTPSRTSAYNEQFF.

The V and J genes are TRBV19 and TRBJ1-1; D remains unclear. Germline lookup yields CDR1 LNHDA and CDR2 SQIVND (reference sequence). This CDR3 is built from 13 residues. Trimming shortened V by 4 bases and J by 3 bases, and 9 bases separated the two germline ends. CDR3 nucleotide sequence: TGTGCCAGTAGTACCTCAGAGGACACTGAAGCTTTCTTT. Its protein is CASSTSEDTEAFF.

The chain is built from TRBV27 and TRBJ2-7, with 7 bases fitting TRBD1. This CDR3 is 15 amino acids long. The trim removed 6 bases at V and 3 bases at J, leaving 11 bases unmatched. CDR1 MNHEY and CDR2 SMNVEV come from the germline V gene (reference sequence). The CDR3 region has the DNA TGTGCCAGCAGACAGACGGGACAGCAATTCTACGAGCAGTACTTC. Protein: CASRQTGQQFYEQYF.

V usage is TRBV5-1 and J usage is TRBJ2-5; possibly TRBD1 for D (6 bases). The CDR3 totals 12 residues. The V gene's germline CDR1 is SGHRS and CDR2 YFSETQ. Trimming removed 0 bases from V and 7 bases from J, with 7 bases in between. The CDR3: CASSLEQGTQYF. CDR3 nucleotide sequence: TGCGCCAGCAGCTTGGAACAGGGGACCCAGTACTTC. The full variable domain, with the rest looked up from reference TRBV5-1 and TRBJ2-5, is KAGVTQTPRYLIKTRGQQVTLSCSPISGHRSVSWYQQTPGQGLQFLFEYFSETQRNKGNFPGRFSGRQFSNSRSEMNVSTLELGDSALYLCASSLEQGTQYFGPGTRLLVL.

V gene TRBV7-2 combines with J gene TRBJ1-4, with a tentative D call TRBD1 (5 bases). CDR1 is SGHTA and CDR2 is FQGNSA in the germline V gene. The CDR3 is made up of 14 amino acids. The V gene lost 5 bases and the J gene lost 9 bases, with 16 bases spanning the gap. The CDR3 protein is CASSPGRGRQKLFF. The CDR3 region has the DNA TGTGCCAGCAGCCCTGGGAGGGGTAGACAAAAACTGTTTTTT.

The chain is built from TRBV6-6 and TRBJ1-1; D unresolved. V dropped 0 bases and J dropped 10 bases, with 15 bases sitting between them. This CDR3 region has 14 residues. CDR1 MNHNY and CDR2 SVGAGI come from the germline V gene (reference sequence). The CDR3 spells CASSYSSRTGGAFF. In DNA form, the CDR3 reads TGTGCCAGCAGTTACTCAAGTCGTACCGGAGGAGCTTTCTTT.

This clone was counted between two and nine times. The chain combines TRBV28 with TRBJ2-2; D gene ambiguous. CDR3 length: 15 residues. Deletions cut 5 bases from V and 7 bases from J, with 17 bases between. CDR1 and CDR2 (germline): MDHEN, SYDVKM. The CDR3 spells CASSQLGSVDGELFF. CDR3 nucleotides: TGTGCCAGCAGTCAACTCGGGTCTGTTGACGGGGAGCTGTTTTTT.